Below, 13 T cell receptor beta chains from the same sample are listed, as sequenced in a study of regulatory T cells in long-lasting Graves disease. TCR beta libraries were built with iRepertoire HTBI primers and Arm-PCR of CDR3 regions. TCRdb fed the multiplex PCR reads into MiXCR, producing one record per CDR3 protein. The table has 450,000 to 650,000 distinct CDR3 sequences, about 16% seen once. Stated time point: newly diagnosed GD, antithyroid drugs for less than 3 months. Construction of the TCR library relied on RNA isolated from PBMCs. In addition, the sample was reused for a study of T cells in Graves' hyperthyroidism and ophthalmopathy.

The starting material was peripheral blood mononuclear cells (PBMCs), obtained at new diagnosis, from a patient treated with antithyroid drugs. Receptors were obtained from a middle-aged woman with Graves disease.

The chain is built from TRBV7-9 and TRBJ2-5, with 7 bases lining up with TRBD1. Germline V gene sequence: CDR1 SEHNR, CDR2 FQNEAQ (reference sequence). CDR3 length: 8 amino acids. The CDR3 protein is CSPGGQYF. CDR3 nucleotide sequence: TGTTCTCCAGGGGGCCAGTACTTC. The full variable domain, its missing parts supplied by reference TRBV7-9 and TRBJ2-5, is DTGVSQNPRHKITKRGQNVTFRCDPISEHNRLYWYRQTLGQGPEFLTYFQNEAQLEKSRLLSDRFSAERPKGSFSTLEIQRTEQGDSAMYLCSPGGQYFGPGTRLLVL.

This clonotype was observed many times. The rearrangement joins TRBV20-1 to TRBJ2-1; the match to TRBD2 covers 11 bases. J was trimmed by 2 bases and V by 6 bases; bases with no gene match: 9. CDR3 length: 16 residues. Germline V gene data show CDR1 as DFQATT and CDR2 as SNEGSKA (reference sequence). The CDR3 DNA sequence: TGCAGTGCGACCCGGGGGGGACTAGCGGCCTACAATGAGCAGTTCTTC. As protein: CSATRGGLAAYNEQFF.

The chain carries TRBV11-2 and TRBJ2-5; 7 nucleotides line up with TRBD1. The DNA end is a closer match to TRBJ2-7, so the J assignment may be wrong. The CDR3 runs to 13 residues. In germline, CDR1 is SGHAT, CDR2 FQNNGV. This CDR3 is CASSFIQGYEQYF. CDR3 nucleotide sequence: TGTGCCAGCAGCTTCATACAGGGGTACGAGCAGTACTTC.

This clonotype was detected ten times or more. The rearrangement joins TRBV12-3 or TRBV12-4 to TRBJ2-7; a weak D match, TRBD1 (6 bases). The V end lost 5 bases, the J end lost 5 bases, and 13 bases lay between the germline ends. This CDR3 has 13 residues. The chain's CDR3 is CASSQGQVHEQYF. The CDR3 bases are TGTGCCAGCAGTCAGGGACAAGTCCACGAGCAGTACTTC.

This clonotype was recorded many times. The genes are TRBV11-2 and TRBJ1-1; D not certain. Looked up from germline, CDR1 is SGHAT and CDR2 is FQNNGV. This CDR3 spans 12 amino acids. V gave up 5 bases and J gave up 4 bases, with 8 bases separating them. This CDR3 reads CASSAGVTEAFF. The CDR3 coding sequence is TGTGCCAGCAGCGCGGGAGTCACTGAAGCTTTCTTT.

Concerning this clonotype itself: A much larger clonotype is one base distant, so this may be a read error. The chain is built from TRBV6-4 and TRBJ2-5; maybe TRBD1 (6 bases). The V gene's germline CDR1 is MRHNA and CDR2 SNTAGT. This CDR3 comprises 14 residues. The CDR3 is CAGSYSGDRETQYF. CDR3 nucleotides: TGTGCCGGCAGTTACTCTGGCGACAGGGAGACCCAGTACTTC.

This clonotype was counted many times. CDR3 loop: CASSSRQGGDEQYF. The DNA of the CDR3 is TGTGCCAGCAGTTCTCGACAGGGTGGTGACGAGCAGTACTTC. V and J are TRBV28 and TRBJ2-7, with 7 bases lining up with TRBD1. The V and J ends lost 4 bases and 5 bases, in that order; junction bases with no gene match: 8. The CDR3 runs to 14 residues. Germline loops: CDR1 MDHEN, CDR2 SYDVKM.

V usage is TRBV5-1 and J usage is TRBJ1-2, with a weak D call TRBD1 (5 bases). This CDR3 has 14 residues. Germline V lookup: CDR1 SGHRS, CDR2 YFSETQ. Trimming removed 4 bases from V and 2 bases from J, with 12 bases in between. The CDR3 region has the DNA TGCGCCAGCAGCGTGGGGGTAGGGAACTATGGCTACACCTTC. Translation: CASSVGVGNYGYTF.

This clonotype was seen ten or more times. The CDR3: CASRPGLPPLHF. CDR3 DNA: TGTGCCAGCAGACCAGGGTTGCCACCCCTCCACTTT. The V and J genes are TRBV28 and TRBJ1-6; D perhaps matches TRBD1 (5 bases). The CDR3 totals 12 residues. Germline CDR1 and CDR2: MDHEN and SYDVKM. With 6 bases removed from V and 11 bases from J, the gap between germline ends came to 11 bases.

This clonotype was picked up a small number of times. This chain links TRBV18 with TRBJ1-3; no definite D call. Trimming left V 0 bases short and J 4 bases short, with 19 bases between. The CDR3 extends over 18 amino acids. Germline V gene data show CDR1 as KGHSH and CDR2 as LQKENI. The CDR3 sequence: CASSPPNTSGRFGNTIYF. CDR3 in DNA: TGTGCCAGCTCACCACCGAATACCTCTGGCAGGTTCGGAAACACCATATATTTT.

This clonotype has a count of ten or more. CDR3 bases: TGCAGTGCGCCACTGACAGGACTTAATGAGCAGTTCTTC. This codes for CSAPLTGLNEQFF. This rearrangement joins TRBV20-1 to TRBJ2-1; tentative D call: TRBD1 (6 bases). The CDR3 has 13 residues. Per germline, CDR1 DFQATT and CDR2 SNEGSKA (reference sequence). V dropped 6 bases and J dropped 7 bases, with 16 bases sitting between them.

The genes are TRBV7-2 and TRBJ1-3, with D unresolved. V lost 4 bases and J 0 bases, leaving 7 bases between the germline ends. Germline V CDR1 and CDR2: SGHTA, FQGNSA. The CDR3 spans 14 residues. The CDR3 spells CASSYMSSGNTIYF. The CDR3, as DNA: TGTGCCAGCAGCTATATGAGCTCTGGAAACACCATATATTTT.

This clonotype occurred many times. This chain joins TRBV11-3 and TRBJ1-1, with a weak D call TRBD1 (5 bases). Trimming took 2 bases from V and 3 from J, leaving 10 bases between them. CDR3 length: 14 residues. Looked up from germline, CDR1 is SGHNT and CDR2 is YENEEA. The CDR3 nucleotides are TGTGCCAGCAGCTTACCCAGGGAGGACACTGAAGCTTTCTTT. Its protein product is CASSLPREDTEAFF.